A single sample is the source of the 7 T cell receptor beta chains below, sequenced in a study of blood T cell repertoires in COVID-19. Here immunoSEQ multiplex PCR was the method, and the copy in TCRdb shows in-frame clones only, minus some. The data contain about 120,000 clones, 60% to 85% of them singletons. The sample was peripheral blood. These receptor sequences come from a man between 65 and 80 years old with acute or convalescent COVID-19.

The chain has TRBV4-3 and TRBJ2-7; 11 bases align to TRBD1. Germline V gene data show CDR1 as LGHNA and CDR2 as YSLEER. The CDR3 has 14 residues. V gave up 6 bases and J gave up 6 bases; unmatched junction bases: 7. The CDR3 DNA sequence: TGCGCCAGCAGTCCGGGACAGGGGGACTCCGAGCAGTACTTC. Its protein product is CASSPGQGDSEQYF.

This clone occurred once. The chain recombines TRBV7-9 with TRBJ1-2, with 7 bases that match TRBD1. The V gene end was trimmed by 5 bases and the J gene end by 5 bases; junction bases not matched to a gene: 11. From germline, CDR1 is SEHNR and CDR2 FQNEAQ (reference sequence). The CDR3 extends over 15 amino acids. CDR3: CASSPGQLIGYGYTF. DNA of the CDR3: TGTGCCAGCAGCCCGGGACAGTTAATAGGTTATGGCTACACCTTC.

The chain carries TRBV4-2 and TRBJ2-7; D is unclear. Germline V gene lookup returns CDR1 LGHNA and CDR2 YNFKEQ. The ends were cut back, 0 bases at V and 7 bases at J, with 13 bases in the middle. This CDR3 has 14 residues. CDR3 in amino acids: CASSQDPGSREQYF. The CDR3 bases are TGTGCCAGCAGCCAAGATCCGGGTTCTAGGGAGCAGTACTTC.

The chain combines TRBV18 with TRBJ2-5; D perhaps matches TRBD1 (6 bases). The CDR3 spans 14 residues. Trimming stripped 6 bases from V and 9 bases from J, with 20 bases between. Germline assignment: CDR1 KGHSH and CDR2 LQKENI. Here the CDR3 DNA reads TGTGCCAGCTCCCGGGACAACCTGGTCGACCCCCAGTACTTC. Its protein is CASSRDNLVDPQYF.

The J gene is TRBJ2-5, the V gene TRBV2; 12 bases fit TRBD2. The germline V gene encodes CDR1 SNHLY and CDR2 FYNNEI. J was trimmed by 2 bases and V by 5 bases; bases with no gene match: 3. The CDR3 loop spans 15 amino acids. The CDR3 is CASSWTSGAQETQYF. The CDR3 DNA is TGTGCCAGCAGTTGGACTAGCGGGGCGCAAGAGACCCAGTACTTC.

This rearrangement joins TRBV11-2 to TRBJ2-5; D not certain. The germline V gene encodes CDR1 SGHAT and CDR2 FQNNGV. Trimming removed 1 base from V and 4 bases from J, with 7 bases in between. This CDR3 has 13 residues. Written as DNA, the CDR3 is TGTGCCAGCAGCTTAGGGTGGGCAGAGACCCAGTACTTC. Translating it yields CASSLGWAETQYF. Complete variable domain (other parts from reference TRBV11-2 and TRBJ2-5): EAGVAQSPRYKIIEKRQSVAFWCNPISGHATLYWYQQILGQGPKLLIQFQNNGVVDDSQLPKDRFSAERLKGVDSTLKIQPAKLEDSAVYLCASSLGWAETQYFGPGTRLLVL.

The chain links TRBV3-1 (or the pseudogene TRBV3-2) to TRBJ1-5, with TRBD1 matching 10 bases. This CDR3 comprises 17 residues. Trimming cost V 3 bases and J 6 bases; bases outside gene matches: 11. The V gene's germline CDR1 is LGHDT and CDR2 YNNKEL (reference sequence). In DNA, the CDR3 is TGTGCCAGCAGCCATGGGGCCGGGACAGGGGTCGGTCAGCCCCAGCATTTT. This translates into CASSHGAGTGVGQPQHF.